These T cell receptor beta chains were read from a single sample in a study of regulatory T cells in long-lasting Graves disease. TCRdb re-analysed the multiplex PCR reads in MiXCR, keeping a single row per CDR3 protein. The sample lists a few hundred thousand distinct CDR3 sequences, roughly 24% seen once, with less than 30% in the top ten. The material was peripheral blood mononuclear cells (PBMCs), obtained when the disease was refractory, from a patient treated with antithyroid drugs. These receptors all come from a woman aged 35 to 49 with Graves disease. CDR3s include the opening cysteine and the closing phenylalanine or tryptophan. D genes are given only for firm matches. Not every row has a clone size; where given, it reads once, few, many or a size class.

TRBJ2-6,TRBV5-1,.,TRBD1,CASSFAPGGSGANVLTF,TGCGCCAGCAGCTTTGCCCCAGGGGGCTCTGGGGCCAACGTCCTGACTTTC
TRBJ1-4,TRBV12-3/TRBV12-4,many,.,CASSYNEKLFF,TGTGCCAGCAGCTATAATGAAAAACTGTTTTTT
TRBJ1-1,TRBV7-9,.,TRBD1,CASSYSGTGWWPLEAFF,TGTGCCAGCAGTTATTCCGGGACAGGGTGGTGGCCCCTTGAAGCTTTCTTT
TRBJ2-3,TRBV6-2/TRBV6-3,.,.,CASSLRRGVWSSTDTQYF,TGTGCCAGCAGTTTGCGAAGGGGGGTTTGGTCTAGCACAGATACGCAGTATTTT
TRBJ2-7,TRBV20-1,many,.,CTSGVASGEQYF,TGCACGTCGGGGGTAGCTTCAGGAGAGCAGTACTTC
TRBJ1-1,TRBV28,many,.,CASSPKFFVQGLNTEAFF,TGTGCCAGCAGTCCCAAATTTTTTGTCCAGGGCTTGAACACTGAAGCTTTCTTT
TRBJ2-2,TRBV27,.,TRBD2,CASSLQAGAFPGELFF,TGTGCCAGCAGTTTGCAGGCGGGAGCGTTCCCCGGGGAGCTGTTTTTT
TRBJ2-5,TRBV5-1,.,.,CASSFSGLQETQYF,TGCGCCAGCAGCTTCTCAGGGCTTCAAGAGACCCAGTACTTC
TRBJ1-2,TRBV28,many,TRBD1,CASRTPGTGEDGYTF,TGTGCCAGCAGAACCCCGGGGACAGGGGAGGATGGCTACACCTTC
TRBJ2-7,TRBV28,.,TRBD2,CASGPSGRSVWYEQYF,TGTGCCAGTGGTCCTAGCGGGAGATCTGTGTGGTACGAGCAGTACTTC
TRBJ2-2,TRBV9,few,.,CASSVEAGSYTGELFF,TGTGCCAGCAGCGTAGAGGCGGGATCTTACACCGGGGAGCTGTTTTTT
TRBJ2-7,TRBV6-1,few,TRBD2,CASSEGLAGLDYEQYF,TGTGCCAGCAGTGAGGGACTAGCGGGTCTAGATTACGAGCAGTACTTC
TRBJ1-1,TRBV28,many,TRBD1,CASSFLGQGIVAEAFF,TGTGCCAGCAGTTTTTTGGGACAGGGGATCGTGGCTGAAGCTTTCTTT
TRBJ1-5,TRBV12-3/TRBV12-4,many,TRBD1,CASSLGQGVQPQHF,TGTGCCAGCAGTTTAGGACAGGGAGTCCAGCCCCAGCATTTT
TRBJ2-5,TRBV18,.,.,CASSSRSAQETQYF,TGTGCCAGCTCATCCCGATCAGCCCAAGAGACCCAGTACTTC
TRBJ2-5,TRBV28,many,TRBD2,CGWGSGSRETQYF,TGTGGGTGGGGTAGCGGGAGCCGAGAGACCCAGTACTTC
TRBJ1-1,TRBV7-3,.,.,CASSLGPSGGTEAFF,TGTGCCAGCAGCTTAGGACCGTCGGGGGGAACTGAAGCTTTCTTT
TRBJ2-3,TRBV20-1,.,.,CSAPGRSRFTDTQYF,TGCAGTGCACCGGGACGGAGCCGATTCACAGATACGCAGTATTTT
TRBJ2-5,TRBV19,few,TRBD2,CASSLRTSRGETQYF,TGTGCCAGTAGTCTGAGGACTAGCCGAGGAGAGACCCAGTACTTC
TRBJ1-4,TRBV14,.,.,CASSQDFGDEKLFF,TGTGCCAGCAGCCAAGATTTTGGGGATGAAAAACTGTTTTTT
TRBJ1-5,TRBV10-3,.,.,CAISELGYSNQPQHF,TGTGCCATCAGTGAGTTGGGGTATAGCAATCAGCCCCAGCATTTT
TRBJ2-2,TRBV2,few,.,CASSVESGELFF,TGTGCCAGCAGTGTAGAATCCGGGGAGCTGTTTTTT
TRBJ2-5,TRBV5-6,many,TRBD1,CASSPKTGGELETQYF,TGTGCCAGCAGCCCGAAGACAGGGGGAGAGTTAGAGACCCAGTACTTC
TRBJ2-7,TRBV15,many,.,CATSRVGLEQYF,TGTGCCACCAGCAGGGTCGGACTAGAGCAGTACTTC
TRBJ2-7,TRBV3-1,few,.,CASSPRGSKAYEQYF,TGTGCCAGCAGCCCAAGGGGCAGCAAAGCCTACGAGCAGTACTTC
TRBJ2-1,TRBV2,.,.,CASGVDRVSYNEQFF,TGTGCCAGCGGAGTGGACCGTGTCTCCTACAATGAGCAGTTCTTC
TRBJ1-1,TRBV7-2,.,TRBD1,CASSFRARTGEGAFF,TGTGCCAGCAGCTTCCGGGCTAGGACAGGTGAAGGCGCTTTCTTT
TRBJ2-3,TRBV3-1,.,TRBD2,CASSQGGLAVTDTQYF,TGTGCCAGCAGCCAGGGGGGACTAGCGGTCACAGATACGCAGTATTTT
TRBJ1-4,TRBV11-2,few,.,CASSLDSGSEKLSF,TGTGCCAGCAGCTTAGATAGCGGAAGTGAAAAACTGTCTTTT
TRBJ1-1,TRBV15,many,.,CATSRGQTEAFF,TGTGCCACCAGCAGAGGACAAACTGAAGCTTTCTTT
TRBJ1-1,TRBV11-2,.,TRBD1,CASSLTGAGTEAFF,TGTGCCAGCAGCCTCACAGGGGCCGGGACTGAAGCTTTCTTT
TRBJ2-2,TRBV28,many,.,CASSLGGKNTGELFF,TGTGCCAGCAGTTTAGGAGGAAAGAACACCGGGGAGCTGTTTTTT
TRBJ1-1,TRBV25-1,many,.,CASSRGILTTEAFF,TGTGCCAGCAGTCGAGGGATCCTAACAACTGAAGCTTTCTTT
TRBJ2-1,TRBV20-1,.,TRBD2,CSASKSGRRDNEQFF,TGCAGTGCTAGTAAAAGCGGGAGGAGGGACAATGAGCAGTTCTTC
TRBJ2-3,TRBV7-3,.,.,CASSRQGLGTDTQYF,TGTGCCAGCTCCCGACAGGGACTAGGCACAGATACGCAGTATTTT
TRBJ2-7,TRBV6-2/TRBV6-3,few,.,CASSYNRGGYEQYF,TGTGCCAGCAGTTATAACAGGGGGGGCTACGAGCAGTACTTC
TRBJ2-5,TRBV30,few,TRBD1,CAWDRGIPETQYF,TGTGCCTGGGACAGGGGTATACCAGAGACCCAGTACTTC
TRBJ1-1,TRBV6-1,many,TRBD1,CASRKGQDSTEAFF,TGTGCCAGCAGAAAAGGACAGGACAGCACTGAAGCTTTCTTT
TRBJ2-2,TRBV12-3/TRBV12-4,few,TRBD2,CASSPAALAGVAGELFF,TGTGCCAGCAGTCCCGCCGCTCTAGCGGGAGTAGCCGGGGAGCTGTTTTTT
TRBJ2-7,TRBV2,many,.,CASSSSRDTFYEQYF,TGTGCCAGCAGCAGTAGTCGGGACACATTTTACGAGCAGTACTTC
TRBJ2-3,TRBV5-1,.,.,CASSAVQGLTDTQYF,TGCGCCAGCAGCGCCGTACAGGGACTCACAGATACGCAGTATTTT
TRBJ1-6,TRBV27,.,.,CASSFSWSRPIISPLHF,TGTGCCAGCAGTTTTAGTTGGTCTCGGCCTATTATATCACCCCTCCACTTT
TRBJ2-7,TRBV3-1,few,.,CASSQEVFSNYEQYF,TGTGCCAGCAGCCAAGAGGTCTTCTCCAACTACGAGCAGTACTTC
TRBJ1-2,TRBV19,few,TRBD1,CASSPGTAVSGYTF,TGTGCCAGTAGTCCCGGGACAGCGGTGTCTGGCTACACCTTC
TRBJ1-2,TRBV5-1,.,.,CASSVAQGLRYGYTF,TGCGCCAGCAGCGTAGCACAGGGTCTCCGGTATGGCTACACCTTC
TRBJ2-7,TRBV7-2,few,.,CASSLARGGPAEQYF,TGTGCCAGCAGCTTAGCGAGGGGGGGTCCGGCCGAGCAGTACTTC
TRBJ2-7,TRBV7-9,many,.,CASSLRSGYEQYF,TGTGCCAGCAGCCTCAGAAGCGGGTACGAGCAGTACTTC
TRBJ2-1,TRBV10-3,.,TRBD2,CAISDPIAGANEQFF,TGTGCCATCAGTGACCCGATCGCGGGAGCCAATGAGCAGTTCTTC